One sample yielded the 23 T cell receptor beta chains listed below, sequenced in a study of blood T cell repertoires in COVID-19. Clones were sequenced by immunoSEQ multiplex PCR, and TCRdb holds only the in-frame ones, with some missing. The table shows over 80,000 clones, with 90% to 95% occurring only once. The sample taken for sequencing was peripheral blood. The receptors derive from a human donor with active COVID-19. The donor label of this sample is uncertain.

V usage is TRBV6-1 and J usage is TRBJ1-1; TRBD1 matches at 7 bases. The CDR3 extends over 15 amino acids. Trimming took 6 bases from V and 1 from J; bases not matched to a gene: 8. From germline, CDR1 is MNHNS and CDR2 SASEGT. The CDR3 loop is CASRKGAGENTEAFF. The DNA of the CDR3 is TGTGCCAGCAGGAAGGGGGCAGGGGAGAACACTGAAGCTTTCTTT.

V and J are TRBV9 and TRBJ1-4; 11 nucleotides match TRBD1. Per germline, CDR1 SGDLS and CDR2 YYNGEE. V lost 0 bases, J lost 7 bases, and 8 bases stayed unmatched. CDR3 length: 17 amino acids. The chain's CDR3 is CASSVGGQGVGTEKLFF. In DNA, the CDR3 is TGTGCCAGCAGCGTAGGGGGACAGGGGGTAGGAACTGAAAAACTGTTTTTT.

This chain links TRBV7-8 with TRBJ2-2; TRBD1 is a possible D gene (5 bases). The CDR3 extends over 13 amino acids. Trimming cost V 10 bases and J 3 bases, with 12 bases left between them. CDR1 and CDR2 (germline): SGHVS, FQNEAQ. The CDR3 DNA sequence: TGTGCCAAAAGACAGCCAGACACCGGGGAGCTGTTTTTT. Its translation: CAKRQPDTGELFF.

The CDR3 nucleotides are TGTGCCAGCAGCCAAAGACAGGGGGCGGATTCACCCCTCCACTTT. It codes for CASSQRQGADSPLHF. The V call is TRBV7-2, the J call TRBJ1-6; 10 bases are a match to TRBD1. The V gene end was trimmed by 5 bases and the J gene end by 8 bases; junction bases not matched to a gene: 6. In germline, CDR1 is SGHTA, CDR2 FQGNSA. The CDR3 totals 15 residues.

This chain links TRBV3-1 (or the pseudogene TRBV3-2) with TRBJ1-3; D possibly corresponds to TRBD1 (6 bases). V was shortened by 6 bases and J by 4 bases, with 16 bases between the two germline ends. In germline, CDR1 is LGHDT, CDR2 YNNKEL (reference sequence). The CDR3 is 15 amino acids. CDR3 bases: TGTGCCAGCAGTCCGGGACATTTTTTCGGAAACACCATATATTTT. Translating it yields CASSPGHFFGNTIYF.

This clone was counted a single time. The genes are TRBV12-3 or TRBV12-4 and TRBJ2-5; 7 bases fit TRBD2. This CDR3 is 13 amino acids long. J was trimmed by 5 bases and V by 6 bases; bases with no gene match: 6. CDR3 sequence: CASRPGGSETQYF. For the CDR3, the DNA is TGTGCCAGCAGACCCGGGGGGTCGGAGACCCAGTACTTC.

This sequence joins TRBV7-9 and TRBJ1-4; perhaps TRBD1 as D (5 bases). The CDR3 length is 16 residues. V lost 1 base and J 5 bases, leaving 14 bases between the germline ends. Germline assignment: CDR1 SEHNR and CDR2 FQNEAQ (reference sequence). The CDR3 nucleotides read TGTGCCAGCAGCTTAGGCGGTGGGGCGCAGAATGAAAAACTGTTTTTT. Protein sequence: CASSLGGGAQNEKLFF.

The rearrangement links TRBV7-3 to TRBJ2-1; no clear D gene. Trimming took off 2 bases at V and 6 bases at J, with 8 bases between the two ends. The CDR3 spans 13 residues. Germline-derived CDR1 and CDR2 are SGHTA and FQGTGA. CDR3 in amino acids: CASSLATLNEQFF. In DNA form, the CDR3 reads TGTGCCAGCAGCTTAGCCACTCTCAATGAGCAGTTCTTC.

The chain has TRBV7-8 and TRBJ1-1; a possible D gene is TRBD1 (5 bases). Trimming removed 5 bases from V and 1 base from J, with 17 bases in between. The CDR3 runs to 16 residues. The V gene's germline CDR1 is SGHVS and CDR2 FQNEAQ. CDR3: CASSPSWGSKNTEAFF. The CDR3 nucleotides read TGTGCCAGCAGCCCTAGTTGGGGCTCTAAGAACACTGAAGCTTTCTTT.

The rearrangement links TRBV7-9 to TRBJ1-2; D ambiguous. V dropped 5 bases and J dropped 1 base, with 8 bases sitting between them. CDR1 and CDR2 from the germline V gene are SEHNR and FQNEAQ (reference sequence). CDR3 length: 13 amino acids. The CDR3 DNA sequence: TGTGCCAGCAGCACACAAGTTAACTATGGCTACACCTTC. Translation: CASSTQVNYGYTF.

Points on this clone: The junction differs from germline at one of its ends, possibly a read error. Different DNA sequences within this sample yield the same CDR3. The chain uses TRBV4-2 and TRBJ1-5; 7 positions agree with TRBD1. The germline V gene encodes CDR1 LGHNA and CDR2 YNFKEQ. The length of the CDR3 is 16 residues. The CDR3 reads CASSQGPGQSNQPQHF. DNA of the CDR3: TGTGCCAGCAGCCAAGGACCGGGACAGAGCAATCAGCCTCAGCATTTT.

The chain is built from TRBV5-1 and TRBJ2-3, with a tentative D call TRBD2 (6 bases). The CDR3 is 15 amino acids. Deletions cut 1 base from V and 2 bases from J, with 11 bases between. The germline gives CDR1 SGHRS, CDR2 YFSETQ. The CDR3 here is CASSLKSGDTDTQYF. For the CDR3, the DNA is TGCGCCAGCAGCTTGAAGTCGGGGGACACAGATACGCAGTATTTT.

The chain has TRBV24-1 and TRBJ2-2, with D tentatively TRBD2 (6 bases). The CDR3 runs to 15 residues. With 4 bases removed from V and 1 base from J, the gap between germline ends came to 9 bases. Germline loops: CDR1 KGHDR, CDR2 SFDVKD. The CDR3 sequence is CATSEGLMNTGELFF. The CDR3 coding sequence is TGTGCCACCAGTGAGGGACTTATGAACACCGGGGAGCTGTTTTTT.

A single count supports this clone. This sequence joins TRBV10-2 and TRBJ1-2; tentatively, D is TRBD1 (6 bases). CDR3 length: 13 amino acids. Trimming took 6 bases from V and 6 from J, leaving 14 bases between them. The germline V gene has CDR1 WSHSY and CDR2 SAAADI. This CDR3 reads CASSRQAEDGYTF. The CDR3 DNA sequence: TGCGCCAGCAGCAGACAGGCAGAAGATGGCTACACCTTC.

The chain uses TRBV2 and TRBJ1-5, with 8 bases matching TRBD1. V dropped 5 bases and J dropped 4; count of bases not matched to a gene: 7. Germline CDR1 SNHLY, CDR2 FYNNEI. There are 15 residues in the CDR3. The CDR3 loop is CASSLDRGRNQPQHF. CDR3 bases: TGTGCCAGCAGTCTCGACAGGGGCCGAAATCAGCCCCAGCATTTT.

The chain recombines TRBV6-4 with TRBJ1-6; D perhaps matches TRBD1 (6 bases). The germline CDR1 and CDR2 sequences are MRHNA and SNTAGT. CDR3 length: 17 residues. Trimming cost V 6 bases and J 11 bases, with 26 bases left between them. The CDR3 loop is CASRLPDRPLMSTPLHF. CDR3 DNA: TGTGCCAGCAGATTACCCGACAGGCCCCTTATGAGTACACCCCTCCACTTT.

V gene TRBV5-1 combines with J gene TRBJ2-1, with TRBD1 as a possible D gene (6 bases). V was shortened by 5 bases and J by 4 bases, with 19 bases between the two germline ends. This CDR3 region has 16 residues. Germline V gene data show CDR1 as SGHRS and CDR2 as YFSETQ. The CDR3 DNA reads TGCGCCAGCAGAAAATACGAGCAGGGGTTATACAATGAGCAGTTCTTC. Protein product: CASRKYEQGLYNEQFF. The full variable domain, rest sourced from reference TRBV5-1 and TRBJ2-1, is KAGVTQTPRYLIKTRGQQVTLSCSPISGHRSVSWYQQTPGQGLQFLFEYFSETQRNKGNFPGRFSGRQFSNSRSEMNVSTLELGDSALYLCASRKYEQGLYNEQFFGPGTRLTVL.

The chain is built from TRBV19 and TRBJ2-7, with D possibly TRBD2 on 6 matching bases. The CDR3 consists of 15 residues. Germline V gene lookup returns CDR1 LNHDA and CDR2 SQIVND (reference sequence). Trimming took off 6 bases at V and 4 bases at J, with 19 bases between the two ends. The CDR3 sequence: CASSTRRGSGYEQYF. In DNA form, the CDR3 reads TGTGCCAGTAGCACACGTCGGGGGAGTGGGTACGAGCAGTACTTC.

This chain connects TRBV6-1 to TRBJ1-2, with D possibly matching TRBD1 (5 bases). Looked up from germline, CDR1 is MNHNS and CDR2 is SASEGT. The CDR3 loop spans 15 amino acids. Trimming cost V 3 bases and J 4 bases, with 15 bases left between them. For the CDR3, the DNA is TGTGCCAGCAGTGATGGTATGGGGGGGATCTATGGCTACACCTTC. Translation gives CASSDGMGGIYGYTF.

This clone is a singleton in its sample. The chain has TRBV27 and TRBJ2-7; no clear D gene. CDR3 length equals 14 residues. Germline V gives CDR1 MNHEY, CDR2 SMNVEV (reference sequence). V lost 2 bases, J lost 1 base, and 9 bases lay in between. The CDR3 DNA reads TGTGCCAGCAGTTTACTCCCAGAATCCTACGAGCAGTACTTC. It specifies CASSLLPESYEQYF.

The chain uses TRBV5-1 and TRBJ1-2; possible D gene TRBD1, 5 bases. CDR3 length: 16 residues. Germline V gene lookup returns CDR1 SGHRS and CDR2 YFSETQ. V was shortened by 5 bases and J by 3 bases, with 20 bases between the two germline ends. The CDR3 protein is CASSLSPRGRDYGYTF. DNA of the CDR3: TGCGCCAGCAGTCTTTCCCCCCGGGGGAGGGACTATGGCTACACCTTC.

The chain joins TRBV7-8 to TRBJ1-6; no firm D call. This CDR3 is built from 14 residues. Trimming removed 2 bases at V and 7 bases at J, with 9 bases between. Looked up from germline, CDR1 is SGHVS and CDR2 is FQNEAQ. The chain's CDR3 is CASSLNSRNSPLHF. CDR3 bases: TGTGCCAGCAGCTTAAATAGCCGGAATTCACCCCTCCACTTT.

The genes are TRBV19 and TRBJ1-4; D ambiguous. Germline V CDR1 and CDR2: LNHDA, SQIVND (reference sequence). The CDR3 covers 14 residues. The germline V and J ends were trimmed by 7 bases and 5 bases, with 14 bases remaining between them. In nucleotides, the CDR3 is TGTGCCAGTAAGGAGTTGAAGGAAAATGAAAAACTGTTTTTT. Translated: CASKELKENEKLFF.